Sequencing of this T cell receptor (beta chain) was carried out in a study of Ad26.COV2.S vaccination and SARS-CoV-2 variants (dated by TCRdb to the early 2020s). Background for the entire study: TCRbeta repertoire sequencing was used to assess the specificity and breadth of SARS-CoV-2-reactive T cell receptors after Ad26.COV2.S vaccination. A total of approximately 30 samples were included in the TCR-sequenced set, comprising some 20 Ad26.COV2.S vaccine recipients, 5 placebo recipients and 8 SARS-CoV-2 convalescent individuals.

Interpreted using the paper, the time point label stands for: individuals recovered from natural SARS-CoV-2 infection. Trimming costs V 5 bases and J 5 bases, and their ends lie 15 bases apart. Inclusive of the bounding cysteine and phenylalanine, the CDR3 is 14 residues long. The only DNA kept is the CDR3, 42 bases in frame from the first base. CDR1 SGHAT and CDR2 FQNNGV were looked up in the germline V gene. The immunoSEQ Assay was used to sequence TCRbeta CDR3 regions. After extraction, genomic DNA underwent amplification by bias-controlled multiplex PCR, followed by high-throughput sequencing. As for the original processing: To quantify the absolute abundance of every unique TCRbeta CDR3 region, sequences were collapsed and filtered. T cell fraction was estimated by normalizing TCRbeta template counts to usable DNA, which was measured by amplifying reference genes present in all nucleated cells. Repertoire TCRs were annotated as SARS-CoV-2-specific when V gene, CDR3 amino acid sequence and J gene were exactly matched to a known reactive TCR set. The reference SARS-CoV-2 TCR set was derived from MIRA and filtered for enrichment in COVID-19-positive ImmuneCODE repertoires, a step that removed public or cross-reactive TCRs. Using the MIRA antigens, annotated TCRs were further analysed by specific ORF or by position within an ORF. Breadth was defined as the number of annotated unique rearrangements divided by the total number of unique productive rearrangements, and depth was defined as the summed frequency of the annotated unique rearrangements. Two-sided Wilcoxon rank-sum tests were applied when comparing TCR breadth between groups. TCRdb took this table from immuneACCESS and kept in-frame rearrangements with V and J called. Such tables lack part of the clones; where checked against another copy, unresolved V genes explain under half of the gap, and the rest is unexplained. V, J and clone size reflect that table, while D and trimming were determined from the DNA. Here the sample has over 110,000 clones; roughly 89% occur a single time. Less than 6% of the sample belongs to the ten largest clones.

Worth noting for this clone: Its antigen remains undetermined. Base quality data are lacking; no much larger clone is found one base away.

General conclusions and limits of the study: Vaccine and placebo recipients had similar non-spike TCR breadth, a finding consistent with the vaccine containing only spike. According to the authors, total T cell responses may have been underestimated by the TCR breadth and depth analyses. After vaccination, substantial breadth of spike-specific CD8+ and CD4+ T cell responses was reported. Compared with placebo recipients, Ad26.COV2.S recipients showed higher spike-specific TCR breadth (P = 0.0014).

The chain uses TRBV11-2 and TRBJ1-2; the D gene is perhaps TRBD1, on 6 matching bases. Here the sequenced sample was peripheral blood, taken after recovery from COVID-19. The receptor comes from a human donor who had recovered from COVID-19. CDR3 region: CASSPWTELYGYTF. The bases read TGTGCCAGCAGCCCTTGGACAGAGCTTTATGGCTACACCTTC.